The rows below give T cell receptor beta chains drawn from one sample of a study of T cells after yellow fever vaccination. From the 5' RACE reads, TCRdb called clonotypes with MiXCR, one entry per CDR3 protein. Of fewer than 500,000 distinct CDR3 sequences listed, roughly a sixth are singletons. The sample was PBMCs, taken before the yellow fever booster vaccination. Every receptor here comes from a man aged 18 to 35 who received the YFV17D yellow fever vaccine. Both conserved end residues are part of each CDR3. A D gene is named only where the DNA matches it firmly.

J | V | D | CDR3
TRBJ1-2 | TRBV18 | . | CASSPSDYYGYTF
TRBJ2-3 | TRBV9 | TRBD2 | CASSPWGRGGADTQYF
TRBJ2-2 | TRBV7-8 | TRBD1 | CASSLGQRSTGELFF
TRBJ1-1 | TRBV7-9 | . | CASSRRPGPNTEAFF
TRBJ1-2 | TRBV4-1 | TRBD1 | CASSQFPGQRLRSYTF
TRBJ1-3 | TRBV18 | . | CASSQTVTYTSGNTIYF
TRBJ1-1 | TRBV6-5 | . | CASSQGMGNTEAFF
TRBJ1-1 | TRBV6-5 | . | CASSYSIPARGTEAFF
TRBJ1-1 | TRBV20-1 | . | CSAEATGTEAFF
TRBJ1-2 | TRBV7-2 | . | CASSLGNYYGYTF
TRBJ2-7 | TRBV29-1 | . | CSAEQGPYEQYF
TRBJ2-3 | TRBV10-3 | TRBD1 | CAISETLGQGADTQYF
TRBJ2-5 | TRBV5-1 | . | CASSLGRDSLNQETQYF
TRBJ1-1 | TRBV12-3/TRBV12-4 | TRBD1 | CASSLFPPDREAFF
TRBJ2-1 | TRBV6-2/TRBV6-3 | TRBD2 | CASSGAGGPSSEQFF
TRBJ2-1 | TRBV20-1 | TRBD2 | CSARVLAGGLHEQFF
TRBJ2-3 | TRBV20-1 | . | CSASVHGGSADTQYF
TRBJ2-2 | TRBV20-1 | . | CSAPKPLGASTGELFF
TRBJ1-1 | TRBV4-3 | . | CASSQERFLGTEAFF
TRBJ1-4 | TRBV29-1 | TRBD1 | CSATDREDEKLFF
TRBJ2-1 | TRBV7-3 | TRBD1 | CASSSGETGHNEQFF
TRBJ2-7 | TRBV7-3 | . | CASSLTPAYEQYF
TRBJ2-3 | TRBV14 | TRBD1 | CASTPGQGTDTQYF
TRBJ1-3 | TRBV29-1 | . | CSVVSDSGNTIYF
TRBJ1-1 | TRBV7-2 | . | CASSLPLQGSEAFF
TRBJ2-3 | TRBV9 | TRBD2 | CASSVGGSGGLTDTQYF
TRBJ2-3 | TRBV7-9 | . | CASSLNLGGNVDTQYF
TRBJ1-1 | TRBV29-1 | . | CSVALQEDTEAFF
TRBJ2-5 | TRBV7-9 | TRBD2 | CASSLPGGSQETQYF
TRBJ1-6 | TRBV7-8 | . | CASSFLDWNSPLHF
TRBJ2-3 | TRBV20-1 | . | CSAWDSPSTDTQYF
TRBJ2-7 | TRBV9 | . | CASSVWGLRDEQYF
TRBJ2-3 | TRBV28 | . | CASSLLVAKPDTQYF
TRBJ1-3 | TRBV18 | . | CASSPQYSGNTIYF
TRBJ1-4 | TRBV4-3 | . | CASSQDRQVGNEKLFF
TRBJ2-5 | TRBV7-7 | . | CASSLHPAGQPGTQYF
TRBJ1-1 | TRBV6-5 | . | CASRRGATEAFF
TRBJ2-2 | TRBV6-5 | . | CASSYSGVGELIF
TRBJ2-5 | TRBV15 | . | CATRHPSGETQYF
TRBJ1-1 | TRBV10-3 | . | CAISESGGLGTFF
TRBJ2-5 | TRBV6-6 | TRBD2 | CASRARGDHETQYF
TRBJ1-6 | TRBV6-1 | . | CAIQDTDNSPLHF
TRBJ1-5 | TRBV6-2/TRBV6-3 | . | CASSSTRILNQPQHF
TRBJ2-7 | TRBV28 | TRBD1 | CASSTTGASAEQYF
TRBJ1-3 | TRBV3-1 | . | CASSRKVHSGNTIYF
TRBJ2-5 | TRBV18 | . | CASSPRPEETQYF
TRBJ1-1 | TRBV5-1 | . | CASSAKVDTMNTEAFF
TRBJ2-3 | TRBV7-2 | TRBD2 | CASSLGGSGGAFSTQYF
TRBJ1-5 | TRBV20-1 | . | CSARGSDYSNQPQHF
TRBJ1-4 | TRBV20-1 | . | CSARGVQNEKLFF
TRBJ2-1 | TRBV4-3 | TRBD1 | CASSQAGQENNEQFF
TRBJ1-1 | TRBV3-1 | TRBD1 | CASSPGTGVGTEAFF
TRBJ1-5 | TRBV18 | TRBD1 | CASSPTGTGVYQPQHF
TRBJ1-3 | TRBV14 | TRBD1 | CASSRPGQGFGNTIYF